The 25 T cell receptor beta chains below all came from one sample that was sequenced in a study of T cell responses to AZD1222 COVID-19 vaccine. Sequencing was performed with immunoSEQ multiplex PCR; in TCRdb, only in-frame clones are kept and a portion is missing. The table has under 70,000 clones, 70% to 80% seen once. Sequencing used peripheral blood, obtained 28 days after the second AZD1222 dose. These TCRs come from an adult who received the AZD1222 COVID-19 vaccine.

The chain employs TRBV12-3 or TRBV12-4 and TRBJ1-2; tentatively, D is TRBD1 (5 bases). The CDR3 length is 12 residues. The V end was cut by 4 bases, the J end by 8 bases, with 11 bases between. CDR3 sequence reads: CASSSSGLGYTF. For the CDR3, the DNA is TGTGCCAGCAGTTCATCAGGGTTGGGCTACACCTTC.

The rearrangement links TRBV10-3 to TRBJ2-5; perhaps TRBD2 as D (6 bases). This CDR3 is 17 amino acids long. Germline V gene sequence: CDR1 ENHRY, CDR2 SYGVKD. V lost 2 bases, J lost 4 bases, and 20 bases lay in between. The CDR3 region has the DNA TGTGCCATCAGTGAGAGCCCACGATCGGGGGTAGGAGAGACCCAGTACTTC. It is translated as CAISESPRSGVGETQYF.

The CDR3 region is CASRRSGQDSTDTQYF. DNA of the CDR3: TGTGCCAGCAGACGCTCGGGACAGGACAGCACAGATACGCAGTATTTT. J is TRBJ2-3 and V is TRBV7-2; the match to TRBD1 covers 8 bases. The CDR3 is 16 residues long. Germline loops: CDR1 SGHTA, CDR2 FQGNSA. V gave up 6 bases and J gave up 0 bases; unmatched junction bases: 8.

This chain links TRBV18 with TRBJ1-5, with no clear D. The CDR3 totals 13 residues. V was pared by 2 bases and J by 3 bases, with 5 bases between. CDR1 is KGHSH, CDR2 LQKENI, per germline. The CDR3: CASSPENNQPQHF. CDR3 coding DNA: TGTGCCAGCTCACCAGAGAACAATCAGCCCCAGCATTTT.

The CDR3 region is CASSLEGRYEQYV. The CDR3 DNA sequence: TGTGCCAGCAGCTTGGAGGGCAGATACGAGCAGTACGTC. This sequence joins TRBV5-4 and TRBJ2-7; no reliable D call. Germline V gene data show CDR1 as SGHNT and CDR2 as YYREEE (reference sequence). The germline V and J ends were trimmed by 0 bases and 4 bases, with 8 bases remaining between them. The length of the CDR3 is 13 residues.

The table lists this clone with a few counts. The CDR3 protein is CASSRTLGGNGYTF. DNA for the CDR3: TGTGCCAGCAGTCGGACCCTGGGTGGGAATGGCTACACCTTC. The V and J genes are TRBV6-5 and TRBJ1-2, with D hard to call. CDR3 size: 14 residues. V lost 5 bases and J lost 6, with 16 bases in between. Germline CDR1 and CDR2: MNHEY and SVGAGI.

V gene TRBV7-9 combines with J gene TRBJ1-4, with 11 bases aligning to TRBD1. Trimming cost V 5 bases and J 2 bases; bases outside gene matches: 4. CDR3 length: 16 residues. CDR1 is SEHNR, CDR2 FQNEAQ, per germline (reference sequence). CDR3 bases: TGTGCCAGCAGCAAGGACAGGGGGCCTACTAATGAAAAACTGTTTTTT. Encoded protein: CASSKDRGPTNEKLFF.

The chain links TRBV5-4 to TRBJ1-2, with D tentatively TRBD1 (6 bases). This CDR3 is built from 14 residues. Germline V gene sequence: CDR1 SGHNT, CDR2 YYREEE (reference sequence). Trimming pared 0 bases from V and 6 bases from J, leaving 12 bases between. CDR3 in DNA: TGTGCCAGCAGCTTGGTCGGGGGCGGGAATGGCTACACCTTC. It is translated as CASSLVGGGNGYTF. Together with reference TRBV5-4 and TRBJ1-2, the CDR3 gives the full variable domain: ETGVTQSPTHLIKTRGQQVTLRCSSQSGHNTVSWYQQALGQGPQFIFQYYREEENGRGNFPPRFSGLQFPNYSSELNVNALELDDSALYLCASSLVGGGNGYTFGSGTRLTVV.

The CDR3 region has the DNA TGTGCCAGCAGTTTGGGCACAGGGGGCCCAGATACGCAGTATTTT. It specifies CASSLGTGGPDTQYF. The rearrangement joins TRBV27 to TRBJ2-3, with 9 bases that match TRBD1. Trimming removed 3 bases from V and 4 bases from J; junction bases left unmatched: 5. The germline V gene has CDR1 MNHEY and CDR2 SMNVEV (reference sequence). The CDR3 extends over 15 amino acids.

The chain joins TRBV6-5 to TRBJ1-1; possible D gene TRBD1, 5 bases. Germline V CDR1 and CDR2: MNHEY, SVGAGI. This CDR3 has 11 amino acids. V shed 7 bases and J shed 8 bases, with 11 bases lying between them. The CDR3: CASTQRGEAFF. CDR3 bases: TGTGCCAGCACTCAACGGGGGGAAGCTTTCTTT.

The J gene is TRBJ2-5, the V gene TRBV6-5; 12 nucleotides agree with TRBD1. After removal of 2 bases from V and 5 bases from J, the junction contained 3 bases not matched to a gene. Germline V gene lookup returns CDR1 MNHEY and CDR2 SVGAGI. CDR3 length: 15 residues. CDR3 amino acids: CASSYGTGGGETQYF. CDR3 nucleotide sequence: TGTGCCAGCAGTTACGGGACAGGGGGCGGGGAGACCCAGTACTTC.

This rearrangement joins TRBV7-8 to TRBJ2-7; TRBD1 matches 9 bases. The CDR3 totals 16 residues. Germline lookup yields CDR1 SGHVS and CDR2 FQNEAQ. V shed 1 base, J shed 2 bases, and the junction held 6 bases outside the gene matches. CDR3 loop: CASSLGIGTGTYEQYF. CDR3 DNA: TGTGCCAGCAGCTTAGGTATAGGGACAGGGACCTACGAGCAGTACTTC.

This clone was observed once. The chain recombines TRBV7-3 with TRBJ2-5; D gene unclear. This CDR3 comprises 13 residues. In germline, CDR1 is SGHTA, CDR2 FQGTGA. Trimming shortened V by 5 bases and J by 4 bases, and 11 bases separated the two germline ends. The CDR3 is CASSQRFGETQYF. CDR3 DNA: TGTGCCAGCAGCCAACGATTCGGAGAGACCCAGTACTTC.

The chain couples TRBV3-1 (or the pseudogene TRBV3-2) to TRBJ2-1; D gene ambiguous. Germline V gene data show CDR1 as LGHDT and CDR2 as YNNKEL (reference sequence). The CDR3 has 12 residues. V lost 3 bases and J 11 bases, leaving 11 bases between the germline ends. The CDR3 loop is CASSQTGSQQFF. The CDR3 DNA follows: TGTGCCAGCAGCCAGACCGGGTCCCAGCAGTTCTTC.

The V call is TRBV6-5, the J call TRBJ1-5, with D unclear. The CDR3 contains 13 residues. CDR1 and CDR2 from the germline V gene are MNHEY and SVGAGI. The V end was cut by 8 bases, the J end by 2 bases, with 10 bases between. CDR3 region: CASQWEGNQPQHF. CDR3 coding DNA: TGTGCCAGCCAATGGGAGGGCAATCAGCCCCAGCATTTT.

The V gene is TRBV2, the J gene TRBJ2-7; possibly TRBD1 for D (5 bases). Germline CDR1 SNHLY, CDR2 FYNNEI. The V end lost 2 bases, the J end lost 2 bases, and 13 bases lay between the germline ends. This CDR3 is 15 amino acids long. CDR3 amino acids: CASSERQSTAYEQYF. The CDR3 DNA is TGTGCCAGCAGTGAAAGGCAGTCGACAGCCTACGAGCAGTACTTC.

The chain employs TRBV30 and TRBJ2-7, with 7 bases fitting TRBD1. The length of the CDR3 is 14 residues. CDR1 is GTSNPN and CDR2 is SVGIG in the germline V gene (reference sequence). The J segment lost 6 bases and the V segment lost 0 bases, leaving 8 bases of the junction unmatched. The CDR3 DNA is TGTGCCTGGAGTGTACTGGCAGGGGGTACCGAGCAGTACTTC. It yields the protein CAWSVLAGGTEQYF.

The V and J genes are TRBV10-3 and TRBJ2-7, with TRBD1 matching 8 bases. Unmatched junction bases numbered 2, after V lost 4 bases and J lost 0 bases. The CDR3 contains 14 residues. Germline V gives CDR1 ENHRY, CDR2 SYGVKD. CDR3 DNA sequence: TGTGCCATCAGTGGACAGGGGAGCTCCTACGAGCAGTACTTC. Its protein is CAISGQGSSYEQYF.

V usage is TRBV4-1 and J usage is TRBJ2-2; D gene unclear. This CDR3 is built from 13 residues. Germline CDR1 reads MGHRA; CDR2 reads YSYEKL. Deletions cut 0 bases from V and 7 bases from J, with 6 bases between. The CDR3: CASSQDLVGELFF. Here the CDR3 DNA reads TGCGCCAGCAGCCAAGATCTGGTCGGGGAGCTGTTTTTT.

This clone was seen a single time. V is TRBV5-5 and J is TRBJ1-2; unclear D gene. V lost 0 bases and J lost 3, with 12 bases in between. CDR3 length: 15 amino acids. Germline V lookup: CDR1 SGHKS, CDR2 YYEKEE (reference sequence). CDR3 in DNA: TGTGCCAGCAGCTTGGACCCAATCGGGCACTATGGCTACACCTTC. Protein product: CASSLDPIGHYGYTF.

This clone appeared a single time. The DNA for the CDR3 is TGTGCCAGCAGGCCCCGGCCAGGGAGCGGCTACACCTTC. Amino acid sequence: CASRPRPGSGYTF. The V call is TRBV28, the J call TRBJ1-2; D possibly corresponds to TRBD1 (5 bases). V was cut by 6 bases and J by 8 bases, with 16 bases left in between. The CDR3 runs to 13 residues. Per the germline V gene, CDR1 is MDHEN and CDR2 is SYDVKM.

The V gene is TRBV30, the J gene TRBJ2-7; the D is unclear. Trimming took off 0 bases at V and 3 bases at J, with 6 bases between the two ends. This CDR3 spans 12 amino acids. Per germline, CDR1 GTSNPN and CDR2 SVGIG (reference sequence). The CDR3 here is CAWSVLNYEQYF. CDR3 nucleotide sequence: TGTGCCTGGAGTGTACTCAACTACGAGCAGTACTTC.

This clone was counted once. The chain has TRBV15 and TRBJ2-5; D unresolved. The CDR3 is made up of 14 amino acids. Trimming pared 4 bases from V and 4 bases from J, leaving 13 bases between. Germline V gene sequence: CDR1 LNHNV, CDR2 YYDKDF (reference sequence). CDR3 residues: CATSTGQVGETQYF. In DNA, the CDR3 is TGTGCCACCAGCACGGGTCAGGTGGGAGAGACCCAGTACTTC.

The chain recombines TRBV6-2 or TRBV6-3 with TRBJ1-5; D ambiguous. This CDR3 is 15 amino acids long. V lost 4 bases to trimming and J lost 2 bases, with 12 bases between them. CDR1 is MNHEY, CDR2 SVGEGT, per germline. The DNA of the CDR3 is TGTGCCAGCAGTTTACTCATGAGCGGCAATCAGCCCCAGCATTTT. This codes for CASSLLMSGNQPQHF.

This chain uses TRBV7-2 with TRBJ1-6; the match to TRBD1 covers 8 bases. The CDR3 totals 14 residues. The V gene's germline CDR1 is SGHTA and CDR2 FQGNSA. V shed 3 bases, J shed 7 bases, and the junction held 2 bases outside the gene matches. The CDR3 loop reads CASSFGQGNSPLHF. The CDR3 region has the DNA TGTGCCAGCAGCTTTGGACAGGGCAATTCACCCCTCCACTTT.